Below, one TCR beta chain is given with its context. Germline lookup yields CDR1 MGHRA and CDR2 YSYEKL. The CDR3 length is 15 residues. V gave up 0 bases and J gave up 6 bases, with 15 bases separating them. Assay used: immunoSEQ multiplex PCR; TCRdb lists only in-frame clones, some missing. Of 200,000 or so clones listed, about 80% are singletons. This entry belongs to a study of blood T cell repertoires in COVID-19. The rearrangement joins TRBV4-1 to TRBJ2-7; a possible D gene is TRBD1 (6 bases). The clonotype comes from a man aged 40-49 years who had recovered from COVID-19. The source material was PBMCs or T cells enriched from blood (not recorded which). In DNA form, the CDR3 reads TGCGCCAGCAGCCAAGAATCAGGGGCCCGGGGCGAGCAGTACTTC. Encoded protein: CASSQESGARGEQYF.